This entry lists 29 T cell receptor beta chains sequenced from one sample in a study of blood T cell repertoires in COVID-19. Measured with immunoSEQ multiplex PCR; TCRdb has only the in-frame clones, and not every one. Among about 59,000 clones, almost 85% were seen once, and the ten largest hold around 19%. The sequenced sample was peripheral blood. These TCRs come from a human donor in a cohort sampled during active COVID-19.

The rearrangement links TRBV6-5 to TRBJ2-1, with 8 bases fitting TRBD1. This CDR3 spans 13 amino acids. CDR1 MNHEY and CDR2 SVGAGI come from the germline V gene. V lost 2 bases, J lost 14 bases, and 8 bases stayed unmatched. CDR3 in amino acids: CASSYTPGQGKFF. For the CDR3, the DNA is TGTGCCAGCAGTTACACCCCTGGACAGGGAAAGTTCTTC.

This chain links TRBV7-8 with TRBJ2-3; D perhaps matches TRBD1 (6 bases). Germline CDR1 reads SGHVS; CDR2 reads FQNEAQ. With 8 bases removed from V and 3 bases from J, the gap between germline ends came to 15 bases. This CDR3 is 14 amino acids long. This CDR3 reads CASRTDFETDTQYF. The CDR3 coding sequence is TGTGCCAGCCGGACAGATTTTGAAACAGATACGCAGTATTTT.

The rearrangement joins TRBV2 to TRBJ1-4; D is uncertain. This CDR3 region has 13 residues. Per the germline V gene, CDR1 is SNHLY and CDR2 is FYNNEI. V lost 8 bases and J 3 bases, leaving 10 bases between the germline ends. Written as DNA, the CDR3 is TGTGCCAGCGTCCTAAGCCCTAATGAAAAACTGTTTTTT. Its protein is CASVLSPNEKLFF.

The chain uses TRBV10-3 and TRBJ2-7, with D uncertain. This CDR3 has 11 amino acids. CDR1 and CDR2 (germline): ENHRY, SYGVKD. The V and J ends lost 3 bases and 4 bases respectively, with 4 bases between them. CDR3 amino acids: CAISDSYEQYF. The CDR3 DNA is TGTGCCATCAGTGATAGTTACGAGCAGTACTTC.

The chain uses TRBV24-1 and TRBJ2-7; TRBD1 agrees at 7 bases. Trimming removed 6 bases from V and 7 bases from J; junction bases left unmatched: 11. This CDR3 is 14 amino acids long. Germline-derived CDR1 and CDR2 are KGHDR and SFDVKD. The CDR3 DNA sequence: TGTGCCACCAGTCCTGGTTCGACAGGGCGGGAGCAGTACTTC. Translation: CATSPGSTGREQYF.

This clone was recorded a few times. The V and J genes are TRBV21-1 and TRBJ1-1; TRBD1 is taken as the D call from the table, unchecked against the DNA. TRBV21-1 is described as a pseudogene. The CDR3 runs to 14 residues. CDR3 coding DNA: TGTGCCAGCAGCAATAGGACAGAGAACACTGAAGCTTTCTTT. Translating gives CASSNRTENTEAFF.

The chain combines TRBV20-1 with TRBJ2-7; D is perhaps TRBD2 (7 bases). The CDR3 runs to 13 residues. Germline lookup yields CDR1 DFQATT and CDR2 SNEGSKA (reference sequence). The V end was cut by 3 bases, the J end by 6 bases, with 15 bases between. CDR3 DNA sequence: TGCAGTGCTAGTGATGGCGGGGGCTCCGAGCAGTACTTC. This gives the protein CSASDGGGSEQYF.

The rearrangement uses TRBV7-7 and TRBJ2-5; D possibly corresponds to TRBD2 (7 bases). CDR1 is SSHAT, CDR2 FNYEAQ, per germline (reference sequence). V was trimmed by 8 bases and J by 3 bases, leaving 22 bases between them. This CDR3 spans 16 amino acids. The CDR3 protein is CASSPLGGGLEETQYF. The CDR3 DNA is TGTGCCAGCTCCCCCCTGGGCGGGGGCCTGGAAGAGACCCAGTACTTC.

This clone was observed a few times. The chain combines TRBV24-1 with TRBJ2-2; D remains unclear. The CDR3 totals 12 residues. Trimming took off 5 bases at V and 8 bases at J, with 8 bases between the two ends. CDR1 and CDR2 (germline): KGHDR, SFDVKD. As DNA, the CDR3 is TGTGCCACCAGTGTAATCGAGGGGGAGCTGTTTTTT. It is translated as CATSVIEGELFF.

V usage is TRBV9 and J usage is TRBJ1-5; a weak D match, TRBD1 (6 bases). The germline V gene encodes CDR1 SGDLS and CDR2 YYNGEE. V was shortened by 3 bases and J by 0 bases, with 31 bases between the two germline ends. The CDR3 runs 22 residues. CDR3 bases: TGTGCCAGCAGCGAACCCATAGGGAGGGACACCCCTCTGCGACATAGCAATCAGCCCCAGCATTTT. Translation gives CASSEPIGRDTPLRHSNQPQHF.

V and J are TRBV2 and TRBJ1-4; TRBD1 agrees at 12 bases. This CDR3 has 16 amino acids. Germline assignment: CDR1 SNHLY and CDR2 FYNNEI. V gave up 6 bases and J gave up 4 bases; unmatched junction bases: 6. This CDR3 reads CASRGTGGVGNEKLFF. DNA for the CDR3: TGTGCCAGCAGGGGGACAGGGGGCGTCGGTAATGAAAAACTGTTTTTT. The complete variable domain, with remaining parts taken from reference TRBV2 and TRBJ1-4, reads EPEVTQTPSHQVTQMGQEVILRCVPISNHLYFYWYRQILGQKVEFLVSFYNNEISEKSEIFDDQFSVERPDGSNFTLKIRSTKLEDSAMYFCASRGTGGVGNEKLFFGSGTQLSVL.

This chain connects TRBV9 to TRBJ2-3; 12 bases are shared with TRBD2. Germline values: CDR1 SGDLS, CDR2 YYNGEE. V shed 3 bases and J 2 bases; nucleotides not matched to a gene: 7. This CDR3 contains 17 residues. CDR3 DNA sequence: TGTGCCAGCAGCGCCAATGGACTAGCGGGGTCCACAGATACGCAGTATTTT. This sequence encodes CASSANGLAGSTDTQYF.

V is TRBV6-6 and J is TRBJ2-7; possible D gene TRBD1, 6 bases. This CDR3 has 13 amino acids. V dropped 5 bases and J dropped 5 bases, with 13 bases sitting between them. Germline V lookup: CDR1 MNHNY, CDR2 SVGAGI (reference sequence). The CDR3 nucleotides are TGTGCCAGCAGTCCTCGACAGGTTCACGAGCAGTACTTC. Protein sequence: CASSPRQVHEQYF.

The chain carries TRBV6-2 or TRBV6-3 and TRBJ1-5; the D is unclear. Germline V gives CDR1 MNHEY, CDR2 SVGEGT. V lost 6 bases and J 0 bases, leaving 9 bases between the germline ends. The CDR3 totals 14 residues. The CDR3 nucleotides read TGTGCCAGCAGCCCCGAGAGTAGCAATCAGCCCCAGCATTTT. Protein: CASSPESSNQPQHF.

The V and J genes are TRBV5-1 and TRBJ2-1, with a possible D match to TRBD2 (7 bases). This CDR3 comprises 15 residues. The germline V gene encodes CDR1 SGHRS and CDR2 YFSETQ. Trimming cost V 4 bases and J 7 bases, with 18 bases left between them. The CDR3, as DNA: TGCGCCAGCAGCACCTCCAAGGGGGGGGCTAATGAGCAGTTCTTC. Its protein product is CASSTSKGGANEQFF. The whole variable domain, filled in from reference TRBV5-1 and TRBJ2-1, reads KAGVTQTPRYLIKTRGQQVTLSCSPISGHRSVSWYQQTPGQGLQFLFEYFSETQRNKGNFPGRFSGRQFSNSRSEMNVSTLELGDSALYLCASSTSKGGANEQFFGPGTRLTVL.

The rearrangement uses TRBV12-3 or TRBV12-4 and TRBJ2-1; D gene ambiguous. The CDR3 has 11 residues. Trimming removed 5 bases at V and 5 bases at J, with 4 bases between. The CDR3 reads CASSLNNEQFF. The DNA of the CDR3 is TGTGCCAGCAGTCTAAACAATGAGCAGTTCTTC.

The CDR3: CATSWGQASSYEQYF. The CDR3 DNA follows: TGTGCCACCAGCTGGGGACAGGCTTCTTCCTACGAGCAGTACTTC. The chain carries TRBV15 and TRBJ2-7; 8 nucleotides align to TRBD1. With 5 bases clipped from V and 1 base from J, the junction kept 7 bases outside the gene matches. Germline-derived CDR1 and CDR2 are LNHNV and YYDKDF (reference sequence). The CDR3 is 15 amino acids. The full variable domain, rest sourced from reference TRBV15 and TRBJ2-7, is DAMVIQNPRYQVTQFGKPVTLSCSQTLNHNVMYWYQQKSSQAPKLLFHYYDKDFNNEADTPDNFQSRRPNTSFCFLDIRSPGLGDTAMYLCATSWGQASSYEQYFGPGTRLTVT.

The chain has TRBV4-3 and TRBJ1-1; 7 bases are a match to TRBD1. J lost 4 bases, V lost 4 bases, and 6 bases had no gene match. CDR3 length: 14 residues. Per germline, CDR1 LGHNA and CDR2 YSLEER. DNA of the CDR3: TGCGCCAGCAGCCTTACAGGGGTAGGCACTGAAGCTTTCTTT. Amino acids: CASSLTGVGTEAFF.

The chain uses TRBV29-1 and TRBJ1-1; D not certain. Trimming removed 8 bases from V and 6 bases from J, with 4 bases in between. The CDR3 has 8 amino acids. Germline assignment: CDR1 SQVTM and CDR2 ANQGSEA. CDR3 coding DNA: TGCAGCACAGCTGAAGCTTTCTTT. Protein sequence: CSTAEAFF.

This clone appeared many times. The J gene is TRBJ1-4, the V gene TRBV2; 7 bases map to TRBD1. This CDR3 spans 14 amino acids. Per germline, CDR1 SNHLY and CDR2 FYNNEI. V shed 4 bases, J shed 1 base, and the junction held 0 bases outside the gene matches. This CDR3 reads CASSGQGTNEKLFF. DNA for the CDR3: TGTGCCAGCAGTGGACAGGGAACTAATGAAAAACTGTTTTTT.

The rearrangement uses TRBV5-5 and TRBJ2-7; 7 nucleotides match TRBD2. This CDR3 is built from 16 residues. The V gene end was trimmed by 0 bases and the J gene end by 0 bases; junction bases not matched to a gene: 6. CDR1 is SGHKS, CDR2 YYEKEE, per germline (reference sequence). The CDR3 region is CASSLAYTGGSYEQYF. CDR3 coding DNA: TGTGCCAGCAGCTTGGCCTACACGGGGGGCTCCTACGAGCAGTACTTC.

The chain uses TRBV7-2 and TRBJ2-2; no definite D call. V was clipped by 2 bases and J by 1 base, with 8 bases between them. This CDR3 is built from 15 residues. Germline CDR1 and CDR2: SGHTA and FQGNSA. The CDR3 here is CASSLRGGNTGELFF. Here the CDR3 DNA reads TGTGCCAGCAGCTTAAGAGGCGGGAACACCGGGGAGCTGTTTTTT. The whole variable domain, filled in from reference TRBV7-2 and TRBJ2-2, reads GAGVSQSPSNKVTEKGKDVELRCDPISGHTALYWYRQSLGQGLEFLIYFQGNSAPDKSGLPSDRFSAERTGGSVSTLTIQRTQQEDSAVYLCASSLRGGNTGELFFGEGSRLTVL.

The genes are TRBV11-3 and TRBJ1-1, with 9 bases identical to TRBD1. V dropped 4 bases and J dropped 1; count of bases not matched to a gene: 4. CDR3 size: 15 residues. Germline V CDR1 and CDR2: SGHNT, YENEEA. The CDR3 reads CASSSWDRENTEAFF. As DNA, the CDR3 is TGTGCCAGCAGCTCCTGGGACAGGGAGAACACTGAAGCTTTCTTT.

The chain recombines TRBV21-1 with TRBJ1-2. TRBV21-1 is a documented pseudogene. CDR3 length equals 19 residues. CDR3 DNA: TGTGCCAGCAGCCAGGCTCCGGGACCCAACTCAAGGGAGGTCCATGGCTACACCTTC. It specifies CASSQAPGPNSREVHGYTF.

V usage is TRBV3-1 (or the pseudogene TRBV3-2) and J usage is TRBJ2-1; TRBD2 aligns across 9 bases. The germline V gene has CDR1 LGHDT and CDR2 YNNKEL (reference sequence). The CDR3 sequence is 16 residues long. V gave up 4 bases and J gave up 7 bases; unmatched junction bases: 11. The CDR3 DNA is TGTGCCAGCAGCCCCGCGGATCTAGCGGGGATTAATGAGCAGTTCTTC. It is translated as CASSPADLAGINEQFF.

This rearrangement joins TRBV15 to TRBJ1-6; 10 positions match TRBD1. The J segment lost 10 bases and the V segment lost 0 bases, leaving 6 bases of the junction unmatched. This CDR3 is built from 16 residues. Germline assignment: CDR1 LNHNV and CDR2 YYDKDF (reference sequence). CDR3 nucleotide sequence: TGTGCCACCAGCAGAGATTTCGGGACAGGGGTATCACCCCTCCACTTT. This translates into CATSRDFGTGVSPLHF.

This sequence joins TRBV7-2 and TRBJ2-5; 8 nucleotides match TRBD1. The CDR3 runs 15 residues. J gave up 9 bases and V 5 bases, and 14 bases lay outside the gene matches. From germline, CDR1 is SGHTA and CDR2 FQGNSA. CDR3 residues: CASSPPGQVLGAQYF. As DNA, the CDR3 is TGTGCCAGCAGCCCTCCGGGACAGGTCCTAGGGGCCCAGTACTTC.

With respect to this clone: In the same sample, other DNA sequences code for this CDR3. V is TRBV29-1 and J is TRBJ2-2, with 7 bases that match TRBD2. Looked up from germline, CDR1 is SQVTM and CDR2 is ANQGSEA. The CDR3 is made up of 14 amino acids. V lost 4 bases and J lost 0; bases outside the gene matches: 2. CDR3 coding DNA: TGCAGCGTTGGCCTAGCGGCGAACACCGGGGAGCTGTTTTTT. Its protein product is CSVGLAANTGELFF.

The gene calls are TRBV9 and TRBJ2-7; 7 bases are a match to TRBD1. This CDR3 is built from 13 residues. After removal of 3 bases from V and 4 bases from J, the junction contained 4 bases not matched to a gene. Germline V gives CDR1 SGDLS, CDR2 YYNGEE. Here the CDR3 reads CASSAGQTYEQYF. The CDR3 DNA is TGTGCCAGCAGCGCGGGACAGACTTACGAGCAGTACTTC.